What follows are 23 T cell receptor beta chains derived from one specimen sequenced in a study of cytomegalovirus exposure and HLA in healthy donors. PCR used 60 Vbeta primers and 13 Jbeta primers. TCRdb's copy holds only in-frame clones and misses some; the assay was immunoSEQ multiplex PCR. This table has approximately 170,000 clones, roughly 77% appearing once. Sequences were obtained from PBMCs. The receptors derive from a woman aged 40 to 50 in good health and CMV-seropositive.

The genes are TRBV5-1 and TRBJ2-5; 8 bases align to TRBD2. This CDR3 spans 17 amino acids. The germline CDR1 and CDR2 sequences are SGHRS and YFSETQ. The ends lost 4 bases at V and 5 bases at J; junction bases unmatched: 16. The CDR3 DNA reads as TGCGCCAGCAGCACATTGGCGGGGGGCTTTATTAGGGAGACCCAGTACTTC. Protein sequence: CASSTLAGGFIRETQYF. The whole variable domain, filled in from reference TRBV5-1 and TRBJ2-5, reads KAGVTQTPRYLIKTRGQQVTLSCSPISGHRSVSWYQQTPGQGLQFLFEYFSETQRNKGNFPGRFSGRQFSNSRSEMNVSTLELGDSALYLCASSTLAGGFIRETQYFGPGTRLLVL.

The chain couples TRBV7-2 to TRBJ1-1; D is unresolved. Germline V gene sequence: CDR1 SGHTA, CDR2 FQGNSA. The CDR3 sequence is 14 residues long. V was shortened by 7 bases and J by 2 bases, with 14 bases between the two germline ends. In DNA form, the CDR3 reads TGTGCCAGCACTCCGCCGAGGATTAACACTGAAGCTTTCTTT. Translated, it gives CASTPPRINTEAFF. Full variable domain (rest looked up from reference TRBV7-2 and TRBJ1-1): GAGVSQSPSNKVTEKGKDVELRCDPISGHTALYWYRQSLGQGLEFLIYFQGNSAPDKSGLPSDRFSAERTGGSVSTLTIQRTQQEDSAVYLCASTPPRINTEAFFGQGTRLTVV.

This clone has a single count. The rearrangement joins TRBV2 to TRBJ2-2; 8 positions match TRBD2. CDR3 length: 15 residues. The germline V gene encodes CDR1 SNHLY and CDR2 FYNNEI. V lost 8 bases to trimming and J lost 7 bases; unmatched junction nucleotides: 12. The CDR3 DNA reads TGTGCCAGCTCGGAGGCGAGCGGGAGTATCGGGGAGCTGTTTTTT. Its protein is CASSEASGSIGELFF.

CDR3 nucleotide sequence: TGTGCCAGCAGCCTTAGGGACACCGATGAAAAACTGTTTTTT. Amino acid sequence: CASSLRDTDEKLFF. The rearrangement uses TRBV27 and TRBJ1-4; TRBD1 might be the D (6 bases). The CDR3 loop spans 14 amino acids. V lost 6 bases to trimming and J lost 6 bases, with 14 bases between them. The V gene's germline CDR1 is MNHEY and CDR2 SMNVEV (reference sequence).

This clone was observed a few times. The CDR3 region is CASRPGQGAYEQYF. The CDR3 region has the DNA TGTGCCAGCAGACCCGGACAGGGGGCATACGAGCAGTACTTC. The chain employs TRBV6-1 and TRBJ2-7, with TRBD1 identical over 11 bases. V dropped 6 bases and J dropped 4; count of bases not matched to a gene: 5. Germline V lookup: CDR1 MNHNS, CDR2 SASEGT. The length of the CDR3 is 14 residues.

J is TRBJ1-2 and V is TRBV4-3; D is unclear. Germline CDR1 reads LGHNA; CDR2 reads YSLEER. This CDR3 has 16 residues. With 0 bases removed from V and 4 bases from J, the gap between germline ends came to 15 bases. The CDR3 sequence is CASSQESLSSVYGYTF. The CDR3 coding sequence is TGCGCCAGCAGCCAAGAGTCCTTGTCGTCGGTCTATGGCTACACCTTC.

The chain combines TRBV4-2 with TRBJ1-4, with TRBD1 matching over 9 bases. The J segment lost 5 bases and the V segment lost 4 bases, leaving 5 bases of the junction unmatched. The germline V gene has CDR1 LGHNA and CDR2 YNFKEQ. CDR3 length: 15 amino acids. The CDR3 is CASSPSGTGNEKLFF. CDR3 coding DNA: TGTGCCAGCAGCCCGTCCGGGACAGGGAATGAAAAACTGTTTTTT.

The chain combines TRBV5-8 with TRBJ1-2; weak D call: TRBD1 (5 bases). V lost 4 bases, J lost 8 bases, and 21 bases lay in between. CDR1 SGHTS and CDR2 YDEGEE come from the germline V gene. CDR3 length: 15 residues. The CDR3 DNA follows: TGTGCCAGCAGCCCCTGGAGGGGTCTGGATCAAGGCTACACCTTC. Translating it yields CASSPWRGLDQGYTF. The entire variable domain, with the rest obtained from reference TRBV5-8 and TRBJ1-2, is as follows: EAGVTQSPTHLIKTRGQQATLRCSPISGHTSVYWYQQALGLGLQFLLWYDEGEERNRGNFPPRFSGRQFPNYSSELNVNALELEDSALYLCASSPWRGLDQGYTFGSGTRLTVV.

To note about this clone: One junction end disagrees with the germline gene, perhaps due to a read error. DNA for the CDR3: TGTGCCAGTAGTATCCTAGAGGGAACCACCATATATTTT. Protein sequence: CASSILEGTTIYF. The chain links TRBV19 to TRBJ1-3; no clear D. The CDR3 spans 13 residues. CDR1 and CDR2 from the germline V gene are LNHDA and SQIVND (reference sequence).

The chain's CDR3 is CASRIQTGINQPQHF. The CDR3 DNA reads as TGTGCCAGTAGGATACAGACAGGAATCAATCAGCCCCAGCATTTT. V gene TRBV19 combines with J gene TRBJ1-5; D is possibly TRBD1 (6 bases). This CDR3 has 15 amino acids. The V gene lost 6 bases and the J gene lost 3 bases, with 15 bases spanning the gap. Per the germline V gene, CDR1 is LNHDA and CDR2 is SQIVND (reference sequence).

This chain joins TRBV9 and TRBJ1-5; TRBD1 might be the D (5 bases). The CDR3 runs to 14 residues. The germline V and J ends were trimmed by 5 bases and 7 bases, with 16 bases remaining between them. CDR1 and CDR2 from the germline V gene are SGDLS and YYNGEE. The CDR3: CASSETGVLQPQHF. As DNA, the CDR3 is TGTGCCAGCAGTGAGACGGGGGTTTTACAGCCCCAGCATTTT.

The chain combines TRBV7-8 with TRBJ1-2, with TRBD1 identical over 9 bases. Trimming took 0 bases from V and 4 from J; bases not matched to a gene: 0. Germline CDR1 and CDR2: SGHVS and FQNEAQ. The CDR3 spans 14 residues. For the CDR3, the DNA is TGTGCCAGCAGCTTAGCGGGACAGGGCTATGGCTACACCTTC. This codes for CASSLAGQGYGYTF.

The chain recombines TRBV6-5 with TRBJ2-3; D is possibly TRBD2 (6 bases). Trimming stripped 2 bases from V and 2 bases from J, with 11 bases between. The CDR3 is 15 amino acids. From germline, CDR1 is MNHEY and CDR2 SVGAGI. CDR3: CASSYGTGSTDTQYF. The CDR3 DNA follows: TGTGCCAGCAGTTACGGGACTGGTTCCACAGATACGCAGTATTTT.

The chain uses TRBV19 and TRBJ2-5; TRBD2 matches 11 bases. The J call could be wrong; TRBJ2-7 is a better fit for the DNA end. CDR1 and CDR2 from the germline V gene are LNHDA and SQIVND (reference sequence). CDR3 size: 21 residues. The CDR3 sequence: CASSIEVPPGLAVHNTYEQYF. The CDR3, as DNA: TGTGCCAGTAGTATAGAAGTTCCCCCGGGACTAGCGGTCCACAACACCTACGAGCAGTACTTC.

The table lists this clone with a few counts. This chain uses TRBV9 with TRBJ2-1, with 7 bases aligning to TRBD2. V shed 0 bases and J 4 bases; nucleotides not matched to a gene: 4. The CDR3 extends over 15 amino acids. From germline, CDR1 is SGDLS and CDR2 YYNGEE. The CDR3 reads CASSVVAGEYNEQFF. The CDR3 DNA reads TGTGCCAGCAGCGTAGTCGCGGGGGAATACAATGAGCAGTTCTTC.

Here the CDR3 reads CASSKGTDYNEQFF. CDR3 coding DNA: TGCGCCAGCAGCAAAGGGACAGACTACAATGAGCAGTTCTTC. The chain uses TRBV4-1 and TRBJ2-1; 7 bases map to TRBD1. CDR3 length equals 14 residues. Germline values: CDR1 MGHRA, CDR2 YSYEKL. Trimming cost V 5 bases and J 3 bases; bases outside gene matches: 4.

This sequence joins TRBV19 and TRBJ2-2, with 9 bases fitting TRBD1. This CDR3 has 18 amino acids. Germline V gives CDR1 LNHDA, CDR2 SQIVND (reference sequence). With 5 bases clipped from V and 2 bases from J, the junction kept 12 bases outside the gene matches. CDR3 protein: CASSSRTGAIVNTGELFF. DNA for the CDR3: TGTGCCAGTAGTTCGCGGACAGGGGCTATCGTTAACACCGGGGAGCTGTTTTTT. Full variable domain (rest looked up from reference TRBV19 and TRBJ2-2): DGGITQSPKYLFRKEGQNVTLSCEQNLNHDAMYWYRQDPGQGLRLIYYSQIVNDFQKGDIAEGYSVSREKKESFPLTVTSAQKNPTAFYLCASSSRTGAIVNTGELFFGEGSRLTVL.

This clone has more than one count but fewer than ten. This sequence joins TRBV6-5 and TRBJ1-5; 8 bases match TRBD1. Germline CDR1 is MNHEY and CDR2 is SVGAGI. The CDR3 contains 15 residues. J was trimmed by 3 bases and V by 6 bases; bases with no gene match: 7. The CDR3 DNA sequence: TGTGCCAGCAGGGCGACAGGGGCCTACAATCAGCCCCAGCATTTT. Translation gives CASRATGAYNQPQHF.

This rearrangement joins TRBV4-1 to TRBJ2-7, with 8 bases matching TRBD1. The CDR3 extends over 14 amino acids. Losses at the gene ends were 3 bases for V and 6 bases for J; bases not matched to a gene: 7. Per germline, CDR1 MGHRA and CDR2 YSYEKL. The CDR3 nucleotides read TGCGCCAGCAGCCATTCCGGGACAGGAGGCGAGCAGTACTTC. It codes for CASSHSGTGGEQYF.

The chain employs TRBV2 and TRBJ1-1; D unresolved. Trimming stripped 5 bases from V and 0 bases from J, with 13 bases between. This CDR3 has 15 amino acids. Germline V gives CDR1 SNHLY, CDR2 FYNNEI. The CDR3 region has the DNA TGTGCCAGCAGTCCGGTAGTTTCGATGAACACTGAAGCTTTCTTT. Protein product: CASSPVVSMNTEAFF.

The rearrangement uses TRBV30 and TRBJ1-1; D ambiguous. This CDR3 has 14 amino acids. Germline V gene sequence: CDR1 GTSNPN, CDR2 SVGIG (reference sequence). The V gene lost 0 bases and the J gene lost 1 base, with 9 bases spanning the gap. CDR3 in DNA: TGTGCCTGGAGTGTACGGCGAGGGAACACTGAAGCTTTCTTT. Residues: CAWSVRRGNTEAFF.

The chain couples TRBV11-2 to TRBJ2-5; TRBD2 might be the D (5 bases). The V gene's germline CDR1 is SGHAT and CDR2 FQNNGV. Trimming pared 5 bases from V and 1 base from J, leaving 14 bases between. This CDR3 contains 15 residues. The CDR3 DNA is TGTGCCAGCAGCCGGCGGAGCGGCCCCCAAGAGACCCAGTACTTC. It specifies CASSRRSGPQETQYF.

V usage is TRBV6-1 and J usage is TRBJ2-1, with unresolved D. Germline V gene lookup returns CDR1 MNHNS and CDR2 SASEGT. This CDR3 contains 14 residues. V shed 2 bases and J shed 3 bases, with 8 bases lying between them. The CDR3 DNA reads TGTGCCAGCAGTGAAAGCAGCGTCTACAATGAGCAGTTCTTC. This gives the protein CASSESSVYNEQFF.